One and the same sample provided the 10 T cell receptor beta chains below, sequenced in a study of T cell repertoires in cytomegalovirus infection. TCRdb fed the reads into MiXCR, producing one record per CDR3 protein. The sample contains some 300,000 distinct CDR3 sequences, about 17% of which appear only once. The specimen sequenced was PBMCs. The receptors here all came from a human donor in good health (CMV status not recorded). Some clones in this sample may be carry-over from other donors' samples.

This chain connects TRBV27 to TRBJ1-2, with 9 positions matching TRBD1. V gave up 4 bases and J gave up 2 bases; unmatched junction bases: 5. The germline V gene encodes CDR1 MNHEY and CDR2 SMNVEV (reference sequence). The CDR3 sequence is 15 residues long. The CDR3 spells CASSWLGQGNYGYTF. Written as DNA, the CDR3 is TGTGCCAGCAGTTGGCTGGGACAGGGAAACTATGGCTACACCTTC.

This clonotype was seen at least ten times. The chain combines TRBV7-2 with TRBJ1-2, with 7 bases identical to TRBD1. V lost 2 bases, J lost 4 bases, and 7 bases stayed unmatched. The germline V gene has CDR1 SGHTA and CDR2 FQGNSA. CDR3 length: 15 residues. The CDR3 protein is CASSLSTGDGYGYTF. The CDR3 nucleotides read TGTGCCAGCAGCTTAAGTACAGGGGACGGCTATGGCTACACCTTC.

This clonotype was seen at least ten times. The CDR3 nucleotides are TGTGCCAGCCAAACGGGTATCTGGGGCAATCAGCCCCAGCATTTT. This encodes CASQTGIWGNQPQHF. The chain couples TRBV28 to TRBJ1-5; D ambiguous. CDR3 length: 15 amino acids. Deletions cut 8 bases from V and 2 bases from J, with 16 bases between. Germline V gives CDR1 MDHEN, CDR2 SYDVKM.

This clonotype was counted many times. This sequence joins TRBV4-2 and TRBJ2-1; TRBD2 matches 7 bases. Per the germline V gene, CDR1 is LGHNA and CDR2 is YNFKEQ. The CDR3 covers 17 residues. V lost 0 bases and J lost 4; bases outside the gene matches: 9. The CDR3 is CASSQDIRGGAYNEQFF. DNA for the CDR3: TGTGCCAGCAGCCAAGATATTCGCGGGGGAGCATACAATGAGCAGTTCTTC.

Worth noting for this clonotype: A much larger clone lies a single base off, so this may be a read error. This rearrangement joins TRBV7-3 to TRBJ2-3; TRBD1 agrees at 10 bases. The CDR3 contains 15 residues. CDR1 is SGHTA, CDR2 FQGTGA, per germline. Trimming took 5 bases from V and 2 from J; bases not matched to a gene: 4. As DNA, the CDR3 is TGTGCCAGCAGCCGCGGGACAGGGGCCACAGATACGCAGTATTTT. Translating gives CASSRGTGATDTQYF.

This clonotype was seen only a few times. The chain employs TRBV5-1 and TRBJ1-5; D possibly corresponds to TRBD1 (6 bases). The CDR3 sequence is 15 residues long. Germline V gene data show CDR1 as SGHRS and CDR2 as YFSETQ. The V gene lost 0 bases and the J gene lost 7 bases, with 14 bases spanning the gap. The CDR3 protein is CASSLGTEEGQPQHF. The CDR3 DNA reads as TGCGCCAGCAGCTTGGGGACAGAAGAAGGACAGCCCCAGCATTTT.

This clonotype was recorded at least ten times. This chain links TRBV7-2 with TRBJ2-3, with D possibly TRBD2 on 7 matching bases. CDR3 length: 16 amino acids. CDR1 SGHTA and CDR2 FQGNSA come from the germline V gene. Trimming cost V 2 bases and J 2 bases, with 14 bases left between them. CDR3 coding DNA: TGTGCCAGCAGCTTATTTGCGGGGGCGTACACAGATACGCAGTATTTT. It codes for CASSLFAGAYTDTQYF.

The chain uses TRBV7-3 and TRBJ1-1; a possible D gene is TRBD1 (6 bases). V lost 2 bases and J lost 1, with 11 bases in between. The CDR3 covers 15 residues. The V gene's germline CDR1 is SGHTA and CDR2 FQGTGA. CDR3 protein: CASSLGGSWNTEAFF. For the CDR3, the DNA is TGTGCCAGCAGCTTAGGGGGCAGTTGGAACACTGAAGCTTTCTTT. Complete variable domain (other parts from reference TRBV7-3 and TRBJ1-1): GAGVSQTPSNKVTEKGKYVELRCDPISGHTALYWYRQSLGQGPEFLIYFQGTGAADDSGLPNDRFFAVRPEGSVSTLKIQRTERGDSAVYLCASSLGGSWNTEAFFGQGTRLTVV.

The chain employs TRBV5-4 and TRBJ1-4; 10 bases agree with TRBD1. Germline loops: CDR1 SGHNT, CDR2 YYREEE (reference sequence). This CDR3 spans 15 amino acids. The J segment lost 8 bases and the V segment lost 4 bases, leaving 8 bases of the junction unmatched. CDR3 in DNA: TGTGCCAGCAGCCGCCCCGGGACAGGGGAAGAAAAACTGTTTTTT. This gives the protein CASSRPGTGEEKLFF.

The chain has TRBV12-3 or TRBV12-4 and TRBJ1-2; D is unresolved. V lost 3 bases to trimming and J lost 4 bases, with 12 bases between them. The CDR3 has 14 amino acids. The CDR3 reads CASSLFSTSYGYTF. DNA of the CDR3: TGTGCCAGCAGTTTGTTCTCCACTTCCTATGGCTACACCTTC.